The rows below give T cell receptor beta chains drawn from one sample of a study of blood T cell repertoires in COVID-19. Generated by immunoSEQ multiplex PCR, the TCRdb table keeps only in-frame clones and is missing some. The data contain around 160,000 clones, about 86% of them singletons. The sample consisted of peripheral blood. These receptor sequences come from a man between 60 and 70 years old with acute or convalescent COVID-19. Both conserved end residues are part of each CDR3.

v_call,cdr3_aa
TRBV29-1,CSVKGGTGNYGYTF
TRBV5-1,CASSFSGSSYNEQFF
TRBV3-1/TRBV3-2,CASSQGGPETQYF
TRBV30,CAWSQDRGLEKLFF
TRBV11-3,CASSSSGTNTGELFF
TRBV5-1,CASTGGDGSPLHF
TRBV19,CATGTGHGYTF
TRBV27,CASSLRGQGNTEAFF
TRBV5-8,CASSSRGRSYEQYF
TRBV4-1,CASSTQGVGNQPQHF
TRBV5-1,CASSLEAGGTYNEQFF
TRBV6-5,CASSYVMQGTYEQYF
TRBV15,CATSRAGGPQYNEQFF
TRBV28,CASSFSGRQETQYF
TRBV5-6,CASSLGQVTYEQYF
TRBV7-3,CASSLGTGDTIYF
TRBV19,CASSANRGGELFF
TRBV30,CACWQGWNTEAFF
TRBV29-1,CSVIPGLADTGTGELFF
TRBV28,CATQYGGRTEAFF
TRBV18,CASSPGTGQTNSPLHF
TRBV5-5,CASSLAAGTPETQYF
TRBV2,CASSPSSYEQYF
TRBV5-6,CASSLGGGSSYNEQFF
TRBV23-1,CASWGDLFF
TRBV6-7,CASSPTDHSNQPQHF
TRBV5-6,CASSGQSSGNTIYF
TRBV2,CASSGLAGRTDTQYF
TRBV5-1,CASSLRDRGTGELFF
TRBV19,CASSKIGEETQYF
TRBV12-3/TRBV12-4,CASSLGPGTEAFF
TRBV5-1,CASSPRGGSYEQYF
TRBV29-1,CSVESGTTGNTIYF
TRBV11-3,CASSPGSGTGGSHEQYF
TRBV5-8,CASTQRHYEQYF
TRBV18,CASSPWTGAGTEAFF
TRBV9,CASSVTGFNTEAFF
TRBV5-1,CASSPRQGANLREQYF
TRBV6-1,CASSERTGPSEKLFF
TRBV10-1,CASRRDNPPGELFF
TRBV10-3,CAISEPMGTSGSYEQYF
TRBV11-3,CASSLGTRNEQYF
TRBV18,CASSPQAGVGYGYTF
TRBV7-6,CASSATPGTGELFF
TRBV5-1,CASSLAQAGGPNSYNEQFF
TRBV5-1,CASSFGGTEAFF